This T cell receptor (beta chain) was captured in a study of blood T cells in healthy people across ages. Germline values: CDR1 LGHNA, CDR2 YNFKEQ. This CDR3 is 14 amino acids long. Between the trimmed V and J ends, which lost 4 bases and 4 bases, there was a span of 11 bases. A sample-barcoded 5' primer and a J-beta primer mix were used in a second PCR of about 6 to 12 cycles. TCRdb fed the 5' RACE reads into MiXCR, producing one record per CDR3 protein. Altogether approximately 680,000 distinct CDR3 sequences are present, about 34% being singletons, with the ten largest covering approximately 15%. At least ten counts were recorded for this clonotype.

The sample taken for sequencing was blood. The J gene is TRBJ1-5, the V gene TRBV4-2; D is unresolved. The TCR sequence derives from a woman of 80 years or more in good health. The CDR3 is CASSPMSSNQPQHF. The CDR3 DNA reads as TGTGCCAGCAGCCCCATGTCCTCGAATCAGCCCCAGCATTTT.